This T cell receptor (beta chain) stems from a study of control samples from healthy donors and cancer patients. CDR3 length: 16 amino acids. Germline CDR1 SGHRS, CDR2 YFSETQ. The trim removed 0 bases at V and 5 bases at J, leaving 4 bases unmatched. Assay: immunoSEQ multiplex PCR; the TCRdb copy retains only in-frame clones and omits some. Of 100,000 to 150,000 clones listed, 85% to 95% are singletons. The receptor was isolated from a man older than 75 with head and neck cancer. V and J are TRBV5-1 and TRBJ2-3; 12 positions agree with TRBD2. What was sequenced was PBMCs. CDR3 loop: CASSLAGLAGLDTQYF. As DNA, the CDR3 is TGCGCCAGCAGCTTGGCTGGACTAGCGGGACTAGATACGCAGTATTTT.